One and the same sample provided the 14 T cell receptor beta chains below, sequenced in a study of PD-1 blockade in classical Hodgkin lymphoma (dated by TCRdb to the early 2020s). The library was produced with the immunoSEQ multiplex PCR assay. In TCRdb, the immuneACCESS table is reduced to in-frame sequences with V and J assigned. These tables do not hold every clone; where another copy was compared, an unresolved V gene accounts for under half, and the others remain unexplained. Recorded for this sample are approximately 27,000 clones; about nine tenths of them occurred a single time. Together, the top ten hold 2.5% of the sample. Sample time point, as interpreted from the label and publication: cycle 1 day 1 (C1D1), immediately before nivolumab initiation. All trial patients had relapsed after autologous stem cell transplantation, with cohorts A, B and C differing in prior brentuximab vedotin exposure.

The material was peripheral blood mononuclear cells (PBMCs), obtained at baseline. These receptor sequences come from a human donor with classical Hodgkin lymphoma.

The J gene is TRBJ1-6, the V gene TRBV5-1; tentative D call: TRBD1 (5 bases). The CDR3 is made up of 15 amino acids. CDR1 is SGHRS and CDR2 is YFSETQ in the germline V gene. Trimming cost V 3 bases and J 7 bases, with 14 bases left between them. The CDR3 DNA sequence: TGCGCCAGCAGCTGGGACGGCGAGGAGAATTCACCCCTCCACTTT. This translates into CASSWDGEENSPLHF.

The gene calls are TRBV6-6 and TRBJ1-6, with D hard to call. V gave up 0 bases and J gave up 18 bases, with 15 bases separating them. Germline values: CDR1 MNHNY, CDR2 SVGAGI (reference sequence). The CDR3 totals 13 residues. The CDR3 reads CASSYSTDPTYHF. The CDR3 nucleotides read TGTGCCAGCAGTTACTCGACTGATCCTACCTACCACTTT.

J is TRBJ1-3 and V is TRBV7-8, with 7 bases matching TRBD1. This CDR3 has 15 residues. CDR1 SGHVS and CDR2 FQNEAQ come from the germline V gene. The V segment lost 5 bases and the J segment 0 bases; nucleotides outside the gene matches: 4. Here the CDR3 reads CASSTPGGSGNTIYF. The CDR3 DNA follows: TGTGCCAGCAGCACCCCAGGGGGCTCTGGAAACACCATATATTTT.

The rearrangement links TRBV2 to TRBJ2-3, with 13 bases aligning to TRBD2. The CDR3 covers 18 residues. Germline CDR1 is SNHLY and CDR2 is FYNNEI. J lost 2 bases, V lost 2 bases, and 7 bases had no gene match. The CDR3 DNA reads TGTGCCAGCAGTGAAAAGACTAGCGGGGGGCCGCCCACAGATACGCAGTATTTT. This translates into CASSEKTSGGPPTDTQYF.

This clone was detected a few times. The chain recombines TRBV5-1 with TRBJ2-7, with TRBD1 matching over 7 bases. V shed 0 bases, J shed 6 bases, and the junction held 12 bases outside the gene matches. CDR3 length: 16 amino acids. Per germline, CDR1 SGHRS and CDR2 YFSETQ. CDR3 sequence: CASSLGGGQMFGEQYF. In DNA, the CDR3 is TGCGCCAGCAGCTTGGGAGGGGGACAGATGTTCGGCGAGCAGTACTTC.

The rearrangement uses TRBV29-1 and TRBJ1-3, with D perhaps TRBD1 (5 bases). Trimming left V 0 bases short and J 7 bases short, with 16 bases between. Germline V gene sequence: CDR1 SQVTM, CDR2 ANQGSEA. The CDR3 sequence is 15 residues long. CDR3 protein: CSVEDQWGTGNTIYF. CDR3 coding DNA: TGCAGCGTTGAAGATCAATGGGGCACGGGGAACACCATATATTTT.

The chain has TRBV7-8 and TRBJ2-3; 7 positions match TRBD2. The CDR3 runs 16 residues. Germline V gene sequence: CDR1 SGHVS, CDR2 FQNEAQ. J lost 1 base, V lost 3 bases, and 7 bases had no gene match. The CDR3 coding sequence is TGTGCCAGCAGCTTTCTGGGCGCGGGGGGCACAGATACGCAGTATTTT. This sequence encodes CASSFLGAGGTDTQYF.

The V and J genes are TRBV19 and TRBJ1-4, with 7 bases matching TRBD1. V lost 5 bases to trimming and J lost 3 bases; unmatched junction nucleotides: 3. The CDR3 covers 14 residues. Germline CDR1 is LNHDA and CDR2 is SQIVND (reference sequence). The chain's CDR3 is CASSFGQANEKLFF. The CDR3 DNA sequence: TGTGCCAGTAGTTTCGGACAGGCTAATGAAAAACTGTTTTTT.

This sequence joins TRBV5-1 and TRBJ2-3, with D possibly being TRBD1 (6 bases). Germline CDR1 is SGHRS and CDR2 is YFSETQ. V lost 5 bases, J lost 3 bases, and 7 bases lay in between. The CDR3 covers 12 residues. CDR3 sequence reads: CASRDRTDTQYF. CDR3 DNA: TGCGCCAGCAGAGACAGGACAGATACGCAGTATTTT.

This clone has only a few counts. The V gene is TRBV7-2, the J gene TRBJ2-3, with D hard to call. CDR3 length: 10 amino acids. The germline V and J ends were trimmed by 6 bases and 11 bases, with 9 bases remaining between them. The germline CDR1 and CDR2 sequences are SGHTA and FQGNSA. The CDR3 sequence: CASSLVQQYF. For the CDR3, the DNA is TGTGCCAGCAGTTTGGTACAGCAGTATTTT.

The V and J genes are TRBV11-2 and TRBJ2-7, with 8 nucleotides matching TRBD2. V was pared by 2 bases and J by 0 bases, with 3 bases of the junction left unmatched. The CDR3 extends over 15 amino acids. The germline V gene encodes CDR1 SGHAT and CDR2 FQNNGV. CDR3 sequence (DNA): TGTGCCAGCAGCTTATCAGCGGGGGACTCCTACGAGCAGTACTTC. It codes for CASSLSAGDSYEQYF.

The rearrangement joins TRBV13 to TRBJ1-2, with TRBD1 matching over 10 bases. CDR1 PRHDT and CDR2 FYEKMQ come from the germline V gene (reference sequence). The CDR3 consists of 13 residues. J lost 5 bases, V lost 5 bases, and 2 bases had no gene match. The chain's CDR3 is CASSRTGGYGYTF. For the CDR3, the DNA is TGTGCCAGCAGCCGGACAGGGGGTTATGGCTACACCTTC.

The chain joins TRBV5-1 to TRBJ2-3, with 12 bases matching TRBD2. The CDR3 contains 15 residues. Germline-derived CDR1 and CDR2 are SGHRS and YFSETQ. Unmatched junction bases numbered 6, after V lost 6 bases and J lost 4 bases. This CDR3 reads CASIPSGGASDTQYF. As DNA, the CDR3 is TGCGCCAGCATCCCTAGCGGGGGGGCGTCAGATACGCAGTATTTT.

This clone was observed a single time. CDR3 DNA sequence: TGTGCCAGCAGCCTCCCCGGGGGGGTCGATACGCAGTATTTT. Amino acid sequence: CASSLPGGVDTQYF. This rearrangement joins TRBV5-8 to TRBJ2-3, with 8 bases matching TRBD2. CDR1 SGHTS and CDR2 YDEGEE come from the germline V gene. With V trimmed by 4 bases and J by 6 bases, 7 bases remained unmatched. The length of the CDR3 is 14 residues.